The 18 T cell receptor beta chains listed next were all sequenced from one sample in a study of blood T cell repertoires in COVID-19. The table came from immunoSEQ multiplex PCR; TCRdb's copy has only in-frame clones and leaves some out. This table has fewer than 50,000 clones, 70% to 85% appearing once. Sequenced sample: peripheral blood. The receptors derive from a human donor in a cohort sampled during active COVID-19.

This clone was detected only once. The gene calls are TRBV13 and TRBJ2-7, with D perhaps TRBD1 (5 bases). Trimming removed 1 base at V and 7 bases at J, with 14 bases between. Germline values: CDR1 PRHDT, CDR2 FYEKMQ (reference sequence). This CDR3 contains 14 residues. DNA of the CDR3: TGTGCCAGCAGCTTAGCAGGGAAGGTATGGGAGCAGTACTTC. The encoded protein is CASSLAGKVWEQYF. Full variable domain (missing parts from reference TRBV13 and TRBJ2-7): AAGVIQSPRHLIKEKRETATLKCYPIPRHDTVYWYQQGPGQDPQFLISFYEKMQSDKGSIPDRFSAQQFSDYHSELNMSSLELGDSALYFCASSLAGKVWEQYFGPGTRLTVT.

This chain joins TRBV5-4 and TRBJ1-2, with 9 bases identical to TRBD1. V shed 4 bases, J shed 0 bases, and the junction held 4 bases outside the gene matches. This CDR3 comprises 15 residues. CDR1 is SGHNT and CDR2 is YYREEE in the germline V gene (reference sequence). The CDR3 DNA reads TGTGCCAGCAGCCCGAGGACAGGGGCTAACTATGGCTACACCTTC. Encoded protein: CASSPRTGANYGYTF.

V gene TRBV19 combines with J gene TRBJ1-2, with 10 bases identical to TRBD1. V shed 6 bases and J 8 bases; nucleotides not matched to a gene: 3. The CDR3 contains 12 residues. CDR1 and CDR2 from the germline V gene are LNHDA and SQIVND (reference sequence). This CDR3 is CASRDRGRGYTF. CDR3 DNA: TGTGCCAGTAGAGACAGGGGGCGGGGCTACACCTTC.

V usage is TRBV23-1 and J usage is TRBJ1-1; unclear D gene. TRBV23-1 is identified as an open reading frame with a role that is uncertain. V gave up 0 bases and J gave up 5 bases, with 19 bases separating them. The CDR3 length is 17 residues. The CDR3 region is CASSQSLLSAGLTEAFF. In DNA, the CDR3 is TGCGCCAGCAGTCAATCGTTACTCTCGGCCGGACTTACTGAAGCTTTCTTT.

This chain connects TRBV10-3 to TRBJ1-2; no reliable D call. CDR1 and CDR2 (germline): ENHRY, SYGVKD. This CDR3 comprises 16 residues. Trimming stripped 0 bases from V and 2 bases from J, with 13 bases between. The CDR3 nucleotides read TGTGCCATCAGTGAGTCGATTAGTTCGCTAAACTATGGCTACACCTTC. This translates into CAISESISSLNYGYTF.

This chain uses TRBV5-1 with TRBJ2-6, with 9 bases matching TRBD1. This CDR3 spans 19 amino acids. Germline values: CDR1 SGHRS, CDR2 YFSETQ. Trimming cost V 0 bases and J 2 bases; bases outside gene matches: 9. CDR3 DNA sequence: TGCGCCAGCAGCTTGGGGGCAACAGGGGGCGGAGCTGGGGCCAACGTCCTGACTTTC. It is translated as CASSLGATGGGAGANVLTF. The variable domain in full, with the rest retrieved from reference TRBV5-1 and TRBJ2-6, is KAGVTQTPRYLIKTRGQQVTLSCSPISGHRSVSWYQQTPGQGLQFLFEYFSETQRNKGNFPGRFSGRQFSNSRSEMNVSTLELGDSALYLCASSLGATGGGAGANVLTFGAGSRLTVL.

The chain links TRBV24-1 to TRBJ2-3; 7 positions agree with TRBD1. The germline gives CDR1 KGHDR, CDR2 SFDVKD. The CDR3 sequence is 15 residues long. Trimming at V came to 6 bases and at J to 4 bases, leaving 9 bases not matched to a gene. The CDR3 region is CATSKGAGESDTQYF. CDR3 DNA: TGTGCCACCAGTAAGGGGGCAGGGGAATCAGATACGCAGTATTTT.

The J gene is TRBJ2-3, the V gene TRBV7-2, with TRBD2 matching over 8 bases. Trimming cost V 2 bases and J 4 bases; bases outside gene matches: 8. The CDR3 is made up of 16 amino acids. Germline loops: CDR1 SGHTA, CDR2 FQGNSA. The CDR3 loop reads CASSLQSGSGADTQYF. In DNA, the CDR3 is TGTGCCAGCAGCTTACAGAGCGGGAGTGGTGCAGATACGCAGTATTTT.

V usage is TRBV12-3 or TRBV12-4 and J usage is TRBJ2-1; D ambiguous. V lost 2 bases and J lost 5, with 7 bases in between. The CDR3 is made up of 13 amino acids. The DNA for the CDR3 is TGTGCCAGCAGTTTAAGCAGGAACAATGAGCAGTTCTTC. It yields the protein CASSLSRNNEQFF.

The V call is TRBV10-1, the J call TRBJ2-7; 13 bases fit TRBD2. The CDR3 extends over 16 amino acids. Germline V gene data show CDR1 as WNHNN and CDR2 as SYGVQD (reference sequence). With V trimmed by 3 bases and J by 2 bases, 4 bases remained unmatched. The CDR3 reads CASSDPGLAGAYEQYF. DNA of the CDR3: TGCGCCAGCAGTGATCCCGGACTAGCGGGAGCCTACGAGCAGTACTTC.

The J gene is TRBJ2-5, the V gene TRBV11-2; 8 bases are shared with TRBD2. The CDR3 spans 17 residues. Germline V CDR1 and CDR2: SGHAT, FQNNGV. V lost 1 base, J lost 5 bases, and 12 bases stayed unmatched. The CDR3 nucleotides read TGTGCCAGCAGCTTAGCTACAATAGCGGGGTACTATGAGACCCAGTACTTC. Amino acid sequence: CASSLATIAGYYETQYF.

The chain combines TRBV24-1 with TRBJ2-1; TRBD2 is a possible D gene (6 bases). CDR1 and CDR2 (germline): KGHDR, SFDVKD. CDR3 length: 15 amino acids. The V gene lost 7 bases and the J gene lost 4 bases, with 16 bases spanning the gap. CDR3 DNA sequence: TGTGCCACCAGGTCGTCTGGCGGGGCTTACAATGAGCAGTTCTTC. It codes for CATRSSGGAYNEQFF.

The chain employs TRBV5-1 and TRBJ2-1, with 13 bases identical to TRBD2. V was clipped by 2 bases and J by 0 bases; unmatched bases: 8. The germline CDR1 and CDR2 sequences are SGHRS and YFSETQ. The CDR3 contains 19 residues. CDR3 bases: TGCGCCAGCAGCTTACGACTAGCGGGAGGCCGGAGCTCCTACAATGAGCAGTTCTTC. Translated, it gives CASSLRLAGGRSSYNEQFF.

The V gene is TRBV5-4, the J gene TRBJ2-7; TRBD2 agrees at 13 bases. This CDR3 has 14 residues. The V gene end was trimmed by 4 bases and the J gene end by 5 bases; junction bases not matched to a gene: 3. Germline V lookup: CDR1 SGHNT, CDR2 YYREEE (reference sequence). CDR3 bases: TGTGCCAGCAGCCTCGGACTAGCGGGAGACGAGCAGTACTTC. It specifies CASSLGLAGDEQYF.

The chain has TRBV6-5 and TRBJ1-6; D not resolved. The CDR3 has 14 residues. Trimming removed 0 bases at V and 7 bases at J, with 7 bases between. Per the germline V gene, CDR1 is MNHEY and CDR2 is SVGAGI. The CDR3 coding sequence is TGTGCCAGCAGTTACTCGCCGGTGAATTCACCCCTCCACTTT. As protein: CASSYSPVNSPLHF.

The J gene is TRBJ2-1, the V gene TRBV7-6; 10 bases fit TRBD2. Trimming took 2 bases from V and 5 from J; bases not matched to a gene: 15. The CDR3 loop spans 19 amino acids. In germline, CDR1 is SGHVS, CDR2 FNYEAQ. The CDR3 nucleotides are TGTGCCAGCAGCTTATCGGGTAGTCTAGCGGGAGTATTTAACAATGAGCAGTTCTTC. Protein sequence: CASSLSGSLAGVFNNEQFF.

This clone was counted only a few times. The chain joins TRBV4-1 to TRBJ2-1; weak D call: TRBD2 (5 bases). Germline V gene sequence: CDR1 MGHRA, CDR2 YSYEKL. Deletions cut 1 base from V and 4 bases from J, with 20 bases between. The CDR3 spans 18 residues. CDR3 nucleotide sequence: TGCGCCAGCAGCCAAGTCGCTGAAGCTAGCCTAAATTACAATGAGCAGTTCTTC. It is translated as CASSQVAEASLNYNEQFF.

V gene TRBV7-2 combines with J gene TRBJ2-2; a possible D gene is TRBD2 (6 bases). CDR1 SGHTA and CDR2 FQGNSA come from the germline V gene. CDR3 length: 16 amino acids. V gave up 3 bases and J gave up 2 bases, with 13 bases separating them. The CDR3 sequence: CASSFLGGANTGELFF. The CDR3 coding sequence is TGTGCCAGCAGCTTCCTCGGCGGGGCCAACACCGGGGAGCTGTTTTTT.